The 28 T cell receptor beta chains reported below all come from one sample, sequenced in a study of T cells in Graves' hyperthyroidism and ophthalmopathy. Amplified regions were TCR beta CDR3 sequences from RNA transcripts. The TCR CDR3 first-round RT-PCR relied on the HTBI primer set. One entry per CDR3 protein results from TCRdb running MiXCR on the multiplex PCR reads. The profile shows 600,000 to 750,000 distinct CDR3 sequences, about 18% of them singletons. Material: blood. The source of these receptors is a man aged 45-60 years with Graves' hyperthyroidism.

This clonotype was observed many times. This chain connects TRBV11-2 to TRBJ1-2; TRBD1 agrees at 9 bases. Looked up from germline, CDR1 is SGHAT and CDR2 is FQNNGV. This CDR3 comprises 15 residues. V dropped 3 bases and J dropped 7; count of bases not matched to a gene: 9. CDR3 residues: CASSFSGDRESGYTF. The DNA for the CDR3 is TGTGCCAGCAGCTTTAGCGGGGACAGGGAGAGTGGCTACACCTTC.

This clonotype has just a few counts. The J gene is TRBJ1-2, the V gene TRBV3-1, with D possibly matching TRBD1 (5 bases). Trimming shortened V by 0 bases and J by 4 bases, and 15 bases separated the two germline ends. Per germline, CDR1 LGHDT and CDR2 YNNKEL (reference sequence). This CDR3 contains 16 residues. The CDR3 spells CASSQDRVLLSYGYTF. CDR3 coding DNA: TGTGCCAGCAGCCAAGACAGGGTTCTCTTGTCCTATGGCTACACCTTC. The variable domain in full, completed from reference TRBV3-1 and TRBJ1-2, reads DTAVSQTPKYLVTQMGNDKSIKCEQNLGHDTMYWYKQDSKKFLKIMFSYNNKELIINETVPNRFSPKSPDKAHLNLHINSLELGDSAVYFCASSQDRVLLSYGYTFGSGTRLTVV.

The CDR3 reads CASSRPYVGPQHF. The CDR3 DNA reads TGTGCCAGCAGCCGGCCTTATGTAGGGCCCCAGCATTTT. The chain couples TRBV12-3 or TRBV12-4 to TRBJ1-5; D is unresolved. This CDR3 comprises 13 residues. Trimming took off 6 bases at V and 9 bases at J, with 15 bases between the two ends.

The chain has TRBV15 and TRBJ2-1; the match to TRBD2 covers 11 bases. Per germline, CDR1 LNHNV and CDR2 YYDKDF (reference sequence). Unmatched junction bases numbered 11, after V lost 3 bases and J lost 1 base. This CDR3 comprises 19 residues. CDR3 DNA: TGTGCCACCAGCAGGTACACTAGCGGGAGCCACGCTTCCTACAATGAGCAGTTCTTC. It codes for CATSRYTSGSHASYNEQFF.

This clonotype was observed a handful of times. The chain employs TRBV29-1 and TRBJ1-1; D remains ambiguous. This CDR3 has 13 residues. Trimming removed 3 bases at V and 1 base at J, with 9 bases between. The germline V gene encodes CDR1 SQVTM and CDR2 ANQGSEA. The chain's CDR3 is CSVDLGQNTEAFF. The CDR3 DNA reads as TGCAGCGTTGATTTAGGGCAGAACACTGAAGCTTTCTTT.

J is TRBJ1-2 and V is TRBV3-1; no definite D call. Trimming shortened V by 0 bases and J by 4 bases, and 12 bases separated the two germline ends. Germline loops: CDR1 LGHDT, CDR2 YNNKEL (reference sequence). The CDR3 contains 15 residues. CDR3 DNA: TGTGCCAGCAGCCAAGATAGTGCGGATTCCTATGGCTACACCTTC. Translation gives CASSQDSADSYGYTF. Using reference TRBV3-1 and TRBJ1-2 for the parts outside the CDR3, the full variable domain is DTAVSQTPKYLVTQMGNDKSIKCEQNLGHDTMYWYKQDSKKFLKIMFSYNNKELIINETVPNRFSPKSPDKAHLNLHINSLELGDSAVYFCASSQDSADSYGYTFGSGTRLTVV.

This clonotype has a count of ten or more. The chain employs TRBV20-1 and TRBJ2-7; weak D call: TRBD2 (5 bases). V shed 6 bases and J shed 3 bases, with 15 bases lying between them. Germline V gene sequence: CDR1 DFQATT, CDR2 SNEGSKA (reference sequence). CDR3 length: 13 residues. The DNA of the CDR3 is TGCAGTGCGACCGGGAACACAAACTACGAGCAGTACTTC. Its translation: CSATGNTNYEQYF.

This chain links TRBV5-1 with TRBJ1-2; D remains unclear. Trimming stripped 0 bases from V and 5 bases from J, with 8 bases between. Germline assignment: CDR1 SGHRS and CDR2 YFSETQ. The CDR3 covers 13 residues. The CDR3 DNA is TGCGCCAGCAGCTTGGTAAAATCGTATGGCTACACCTTC. This translates into CASSLVKSYGYTF.

V and J are TRBV19 and TRBJ2-7; 12 bases line up with TRBD2. The CDR3 is 16 residues long. J was trimmed by 3 bases and V by 5 bases; bases with no gene match: 8. CDR1 is LNHDA and CDR2 is SQIVND in the germline V gene (reference sequence). CDR3 region: CASSPTLAGGLYEQYF. CDR3 nucleotide sequence: TGTGCCAGTAGTCCAACCCTAGCGGGAGGGCTCTACGAGCAGTACTTC.

This clonotype was counted only a few times. CDR3 nucleotides: TGCAGTGCTAGACAGGGGCTGTGGGTCTACGAGCAGTACTTC. Residues: CSARQGLWVYEQYF. The chain is built from TRBV20-1 and TRBJ2-7; TRBD1 might be the D (6 bases). CDR1 is DFQATT, CDR2 SNEGSKA, per germline (reference sequence). V dropped 2 bases and J dropped 3 bases, with 14 bases sitting between them. The CDR3 covers 14 residues.

This chain joins TRBV18 and TRBJ2-3; 9 bases align to TRBD1. From germline, CDR1 is KGHSH and CDR2 LQKENI. This CDR3 is 15 amino acids long. V trimming: 0 bases; J trimming: 4 bases; junction bases outside the gene matches: 2. This CDR3 reads CASSPPGQGPDTQYF. Here the CDR3 DNA reads TGTGCCAGCTCACCACCGGGACAGGGCCCAGATACGCAGTATTTT.

The chain links TRBV27 to TRBJ2-7; TRBD2 aligns across 7 bases. CDR1 is MNHEY and CDR2 is SMNVEV in the germline V gene (reference sequence). CDR3 length: 14 residues. With V trimmed by 4 bases and J by 0 bases, 3 bases remained unmatched. Here the CDR3 reads CASSWGGDSYEQYF. The CDR3 nucleotides are TGTGCCAGCAGTTGGGGGGGGGACTCCTACGAGCAGTACTTC.

This clonotype was recorded many times. V gene TRBV2 combines with J gene TRBJ1-2, with a possible D match to TRBD1 (6 bases). CDR1 and CDR2 from the germline V gene are SNHLY and FYNNEI. Trimming stripped 8 bases from V and 6 bases from J, with 22 bases between. The CDR3 totals 15 residues. The CDR3 DNA follows: TGTGCCAGCGGTCCCCGATTGCAAGGGGGAGATGGCTACACCTTC. Translated, it gives CASGPRLQGGDGYTF.

This clonotype has ten or more counts. CDR3 nucleotide sequence: TGTGCCAGCAGTGGAGGGACAGGGGCCTATTATAATTCACCCCTCCACTTT. Protein product: CASSGGTGAYYNSPLHF. The chain joins TRBV2 to TRBJ1-6; 10 positions agree with TRBD1. Germline CDR1 and CDR2: SNHLY and FYNNEI. This CDR3 region has 17 residues. The trim removed 4 bases at V and 4 bases at J, leaving 7 bases unmatched.

The sample holds a few counts of this clonotype. The J gene is TRBJ1-4, the V gene TRBV9; tentatively, D is TRBD1 (6 bases). This CDR3 is 15 amino acids long. Germline loops: CDR1 SGDLS, CDR2 YYNGEE. Trimming shortened V by 3 bases and J by 7 bases, and 16 bases separated the two germline ends. The DNA of the CDR3 is TGTGCCAGCAGCGCAACAGGGTTGTTTGGTGAAAAACTGTTTTTT. Translation gives CASSATGLFGEKLFF. The variable domain in full, with the rest retrieved from reference TRBV9 and TRBJ1-4, is DSGVTQTPKHLITATGQRVTLRCSPRSGDLSVYWYQQSLDQGLQFLIQYYNGEERAKGNILERFSAQQFPDLHSELNLSSLELGDSALYFCASSATGLFGEKLFFGSGTQLSVL.

This clonotype was counted many times. The rearrangement uses TRBV6-2 or TRBV6-3 and TRBJ2-6; D is ambiguous. This CDR3 has 14 amino acids. The V end lost 5 bases, the J end lost 0 bases, and 5 bases lay between the germline ends. CDR1 and CDR2 (germline): MNHEY, SVGEGT. In nucleotides, the CDR3 is TGTGCCAGCAGTCTCATCTCTGGGGCCAACGTCCTGACTTTC. Residues: CASSLISGANVLTF.

Ten or more counts support this clonotype. The chain recombines TRBV19 with TRBJ1-1, with TRBD1 matching 7 bases. Trimming removed 4 bases from V and 0 bases from J; junction bases left unmatched: 17. The CDR3 length is 19 residues. In germline, CDR1 is LNHDA, CDR2 SQIVND (reference sequence). The CDR3 sequence: CASSTRQPGTALLNTEAFF. In nucleotides, the CDR3 is TGTGCCAGTAGTACTCGACAACCCGGGACAGCCTTGTTGAACACTGAAGCTTTCTTT. The full variable domain, its missing parts supplied by reference TRBV19 and TRBJ1-1, is DGGITQSPKYLFRKEGQNVTLSCEQNLNHDAMYWYRQDPGQGLRLIYYSQIVNDFQKGDIAEGYSVSREKKESFPLTVTSAQKNPTAFYLCASSTRQPGTALLNTEAFFGQGTRLTVV.

The CDR3 loop is CASSSDSRSNQPQHF. CDR3 in DNA: TGTGCCAGCAGCTCTGACAGTCGTAGCAATCAGCCCCAGCATTTT. The chain recombines TRBV7-2 with TRBJ1-5, with D tentatively TRBD1 (5 bases). This CDR3 contains 15 residues. V shed 4 bases and J shed 0 bases, with 10 bases lying between them. Germline V gene sequence: CDR1 SGHTA, CDR2 FQGNSA.

In this sample, this clonotype turned up many times. The chain's CDR3 is CASSLAKPRGLSPLHF. The CDR3 nucleotides are TGTGCCAGCAGCTTAGCAAAACCCAGGGGGCTGTCACCCCTCCACTTT. The rearrangement joins TRBV11-2 to TRBJ1-6; TRBD1 aligns across 8 bases. CDR1 is SGHAT, CDR2 FQNNGV, per germline. The CDR3 runs 16 residues. Germline trimming cut 1 base from V and 10 bases from J; bases unmatched to any gene: 9.

The chain employs TRBV2 and TRBJ1-3; D remains unclear. Germline CDR1 SNHLY, CDR2 FYNNEI. The CDR3 is 14 residues long. V was pared by 6 bases and J by 0 bases, with 9 bases between. CDR3 in DNA: TGTGCCAGCAGCCCTCCCCGCTCTGGAAACACCATATATTTT. Its translation is CASSPPRSGNTIYF.

This clonotype was observed many times. V and J are TRBV19 and TRBJ2-7; maybe TRBD1 (6 bases). From germline, CDR1 is LNHDA and CDR2 SQIVND (reference sequence). V gave up 2 bases and J gave up 0 bases, with 23 bases separating them. There are 19 residues in the CDR3. CDR3: CASSIFWTELIQSSYEQYF. The CDR3 nucleotides read TGTGCCAGTAGTATATTTTGGACAGAGCTAATACAAAGCTCCTACGAGCAGTACTTC.

V gene TRBV27 combines with J gene TRBJ2-1; 15 positions agree with TRBD2. Trimming took 5 bases from V and 2 from J; bases not matched to a gene: 7. The CDR3 is made up of 18 amino acids. CDR1 is MNHEY, CDR2 SMNVEV, per germline (reference sequence). The CDR3 protein is CASSDGTSGRSAYNEQFF. CDR3 nucleotide sequence: TGTGCCAGCAGTGATGGGACTAGCGGGAGGTCGGCCTACAATGAGCAGTTCTTC.

This clonotype appeared many times. J is TRBJ2-6 and V is TRBV7-2; perhaps TRBD2 as D (6 bases). This CDR3 region has 16 residues. Deletions cut 3 bases from V and 4 bases from J, with 13 bases between. Germline V gene sequence: CDR1 SGHTA, CDR2 FQGNSA. The CDR3 DNA is TGTGCCAGCAGCTTGACCGGGAGTACGGGGGCCAACGTCCTGACTTTC. It codes for CASSLTGSTGANVLTF.

In this sample, this clonotype turned up a few times. V usage is TRBV6-2 or TRBV6-3 and J usage is TRBJ2-1, with 12 bases fitting TRBD2. After removal of 4 bases from V and 5 bases from J, the junction contained 6 bases not matched to a gene. The CDR3 is made up of 16 amino acids. Germline values: CDR1 MNHEY, CDR2 SVGEGT. The CDR3 DNA reads TGTGCCAGCAGTTTCTATGGACTAGCGGGGCACAATGAGCAGTTCTTC. Translating it yields CASSFYGLAGHNEQFF.

This clonotype was seen only a few times. The chain couples TRBV6-2 or TRBV6-3 to TRBJ2-3; TRBD1 aligns across 7 bases. CDR1 and CDR2 (germline): MNHEY, SVGEGT. V was pared by 6 bases and J by 2 bases, with 8 bases of the junction left unmatched. CDR3 length: 15 residues. The CDR3 loop reads CASRRTGIHTDTQYF. The CDR3 DNA follows: TGTGCCAGCAGGCGGACAGGAATCCACACAGATACGCAGTATTTT.

This clonotype has more than one count but fewer than ten. CDR3 residues: CASSRLKGSEQYF. The CDR3 DNA follows: TGTGCCAGTAGCCGGTTGAAGGGGAGCGAGCAGTACTTC. The chain combines TRBV19 with TRBJ2-7; D tentatively fits TRBD1 or TRBD2 (5 bases each). The germline V and J ends were trimmed by 6 bases and 6 bases, with 15 bases remaining between them. Germline CDR1 reads LNHDA; CDR2 reads SQIVND (reference sequence). This CDR3 spans 13 amino acids.

Concerning this clonotype itself: One base away lies a much larger clone, so this may be a sequencing read error. It is likely a read error, because the conserved phenylalanine at the end of the CDR3 is missing. The chain joins TRBV5-4 to TRBJ2-7; 7 bases are shared with TRBD2. The J segment lost 0 bases and the V segment lost 2 bases, leaving 8 bases of the junction unmatched. CDR1 is SGHNT and CDR2 is YYREEE in the germline V gene (reference sequence). There are 16 residues in the CDR3. The CDR3 DNA follows: TGTGCCAGCAGCTTATTTGAGACTAGCAGCTCCTACGAGCAGTACTAC. Translating gives CASSLFETSSSYEQYY.

This clonotype was counted between two and nine times. The chain carries TRBV20-1 and TRBJ2-3; TRBD2 matches at 7 bases. In germline, CDR1 is DFQATT, CDR2 SNEGSKA (reference sequence). This CDR3 has 14 residues. V lost 6 bases, J lost 0 bases, and 6 bases stayed unmatched. This CDR3 reads CSADLAASTDTQYF. DNA for the CDR3: TGCAGTGCAGATCTAGCGGCCAGCACAGATACGCAGTATTTT.